This TCR beta chain was found in a study of blood T cell repertoires in COVID-19. Background on the study: Researchers got acute and convalescent COVID-19 samples from the United States, Italy and Spain. Sources were T cells, B-cell-depleted T cells, or PBMCs; the material itself was cDNA or gDNA.

This clone turned up a few times. Germline CDR1 is SGDLS and CDR2 is YYNGEE. The CDR3 runs 15 residues. Trimming removed 0 bases from V and 2 bases from J, with 11 bases in between. Authors' methods: From reference gene primer amplification, estimates of nucleated cell counts were derived. Profiling relied on immunoSEQ multiplex PCR, and the TCRdb table lists in-frame clones only, not all of them. Clonal size and the V and J genes are those of that table, whereas D and trimming came from the DNA. The profile shows 450,000 to 500,000 clones, approximately 85% of them singletons. The chain carries TRBV9 and TRBJ1-1; D call uncertain. Sequencing was done on a sample of peripheral blood. This receptor was identified in a human donor in a cohort sampled during active COVID-19. CDR3 nucleotides: TGTGCCAGCAGCGTAGTTGATGAAACTAACACTGAAGCTTTCTTT. Amino acids: CASSVVDETNTEAFF.